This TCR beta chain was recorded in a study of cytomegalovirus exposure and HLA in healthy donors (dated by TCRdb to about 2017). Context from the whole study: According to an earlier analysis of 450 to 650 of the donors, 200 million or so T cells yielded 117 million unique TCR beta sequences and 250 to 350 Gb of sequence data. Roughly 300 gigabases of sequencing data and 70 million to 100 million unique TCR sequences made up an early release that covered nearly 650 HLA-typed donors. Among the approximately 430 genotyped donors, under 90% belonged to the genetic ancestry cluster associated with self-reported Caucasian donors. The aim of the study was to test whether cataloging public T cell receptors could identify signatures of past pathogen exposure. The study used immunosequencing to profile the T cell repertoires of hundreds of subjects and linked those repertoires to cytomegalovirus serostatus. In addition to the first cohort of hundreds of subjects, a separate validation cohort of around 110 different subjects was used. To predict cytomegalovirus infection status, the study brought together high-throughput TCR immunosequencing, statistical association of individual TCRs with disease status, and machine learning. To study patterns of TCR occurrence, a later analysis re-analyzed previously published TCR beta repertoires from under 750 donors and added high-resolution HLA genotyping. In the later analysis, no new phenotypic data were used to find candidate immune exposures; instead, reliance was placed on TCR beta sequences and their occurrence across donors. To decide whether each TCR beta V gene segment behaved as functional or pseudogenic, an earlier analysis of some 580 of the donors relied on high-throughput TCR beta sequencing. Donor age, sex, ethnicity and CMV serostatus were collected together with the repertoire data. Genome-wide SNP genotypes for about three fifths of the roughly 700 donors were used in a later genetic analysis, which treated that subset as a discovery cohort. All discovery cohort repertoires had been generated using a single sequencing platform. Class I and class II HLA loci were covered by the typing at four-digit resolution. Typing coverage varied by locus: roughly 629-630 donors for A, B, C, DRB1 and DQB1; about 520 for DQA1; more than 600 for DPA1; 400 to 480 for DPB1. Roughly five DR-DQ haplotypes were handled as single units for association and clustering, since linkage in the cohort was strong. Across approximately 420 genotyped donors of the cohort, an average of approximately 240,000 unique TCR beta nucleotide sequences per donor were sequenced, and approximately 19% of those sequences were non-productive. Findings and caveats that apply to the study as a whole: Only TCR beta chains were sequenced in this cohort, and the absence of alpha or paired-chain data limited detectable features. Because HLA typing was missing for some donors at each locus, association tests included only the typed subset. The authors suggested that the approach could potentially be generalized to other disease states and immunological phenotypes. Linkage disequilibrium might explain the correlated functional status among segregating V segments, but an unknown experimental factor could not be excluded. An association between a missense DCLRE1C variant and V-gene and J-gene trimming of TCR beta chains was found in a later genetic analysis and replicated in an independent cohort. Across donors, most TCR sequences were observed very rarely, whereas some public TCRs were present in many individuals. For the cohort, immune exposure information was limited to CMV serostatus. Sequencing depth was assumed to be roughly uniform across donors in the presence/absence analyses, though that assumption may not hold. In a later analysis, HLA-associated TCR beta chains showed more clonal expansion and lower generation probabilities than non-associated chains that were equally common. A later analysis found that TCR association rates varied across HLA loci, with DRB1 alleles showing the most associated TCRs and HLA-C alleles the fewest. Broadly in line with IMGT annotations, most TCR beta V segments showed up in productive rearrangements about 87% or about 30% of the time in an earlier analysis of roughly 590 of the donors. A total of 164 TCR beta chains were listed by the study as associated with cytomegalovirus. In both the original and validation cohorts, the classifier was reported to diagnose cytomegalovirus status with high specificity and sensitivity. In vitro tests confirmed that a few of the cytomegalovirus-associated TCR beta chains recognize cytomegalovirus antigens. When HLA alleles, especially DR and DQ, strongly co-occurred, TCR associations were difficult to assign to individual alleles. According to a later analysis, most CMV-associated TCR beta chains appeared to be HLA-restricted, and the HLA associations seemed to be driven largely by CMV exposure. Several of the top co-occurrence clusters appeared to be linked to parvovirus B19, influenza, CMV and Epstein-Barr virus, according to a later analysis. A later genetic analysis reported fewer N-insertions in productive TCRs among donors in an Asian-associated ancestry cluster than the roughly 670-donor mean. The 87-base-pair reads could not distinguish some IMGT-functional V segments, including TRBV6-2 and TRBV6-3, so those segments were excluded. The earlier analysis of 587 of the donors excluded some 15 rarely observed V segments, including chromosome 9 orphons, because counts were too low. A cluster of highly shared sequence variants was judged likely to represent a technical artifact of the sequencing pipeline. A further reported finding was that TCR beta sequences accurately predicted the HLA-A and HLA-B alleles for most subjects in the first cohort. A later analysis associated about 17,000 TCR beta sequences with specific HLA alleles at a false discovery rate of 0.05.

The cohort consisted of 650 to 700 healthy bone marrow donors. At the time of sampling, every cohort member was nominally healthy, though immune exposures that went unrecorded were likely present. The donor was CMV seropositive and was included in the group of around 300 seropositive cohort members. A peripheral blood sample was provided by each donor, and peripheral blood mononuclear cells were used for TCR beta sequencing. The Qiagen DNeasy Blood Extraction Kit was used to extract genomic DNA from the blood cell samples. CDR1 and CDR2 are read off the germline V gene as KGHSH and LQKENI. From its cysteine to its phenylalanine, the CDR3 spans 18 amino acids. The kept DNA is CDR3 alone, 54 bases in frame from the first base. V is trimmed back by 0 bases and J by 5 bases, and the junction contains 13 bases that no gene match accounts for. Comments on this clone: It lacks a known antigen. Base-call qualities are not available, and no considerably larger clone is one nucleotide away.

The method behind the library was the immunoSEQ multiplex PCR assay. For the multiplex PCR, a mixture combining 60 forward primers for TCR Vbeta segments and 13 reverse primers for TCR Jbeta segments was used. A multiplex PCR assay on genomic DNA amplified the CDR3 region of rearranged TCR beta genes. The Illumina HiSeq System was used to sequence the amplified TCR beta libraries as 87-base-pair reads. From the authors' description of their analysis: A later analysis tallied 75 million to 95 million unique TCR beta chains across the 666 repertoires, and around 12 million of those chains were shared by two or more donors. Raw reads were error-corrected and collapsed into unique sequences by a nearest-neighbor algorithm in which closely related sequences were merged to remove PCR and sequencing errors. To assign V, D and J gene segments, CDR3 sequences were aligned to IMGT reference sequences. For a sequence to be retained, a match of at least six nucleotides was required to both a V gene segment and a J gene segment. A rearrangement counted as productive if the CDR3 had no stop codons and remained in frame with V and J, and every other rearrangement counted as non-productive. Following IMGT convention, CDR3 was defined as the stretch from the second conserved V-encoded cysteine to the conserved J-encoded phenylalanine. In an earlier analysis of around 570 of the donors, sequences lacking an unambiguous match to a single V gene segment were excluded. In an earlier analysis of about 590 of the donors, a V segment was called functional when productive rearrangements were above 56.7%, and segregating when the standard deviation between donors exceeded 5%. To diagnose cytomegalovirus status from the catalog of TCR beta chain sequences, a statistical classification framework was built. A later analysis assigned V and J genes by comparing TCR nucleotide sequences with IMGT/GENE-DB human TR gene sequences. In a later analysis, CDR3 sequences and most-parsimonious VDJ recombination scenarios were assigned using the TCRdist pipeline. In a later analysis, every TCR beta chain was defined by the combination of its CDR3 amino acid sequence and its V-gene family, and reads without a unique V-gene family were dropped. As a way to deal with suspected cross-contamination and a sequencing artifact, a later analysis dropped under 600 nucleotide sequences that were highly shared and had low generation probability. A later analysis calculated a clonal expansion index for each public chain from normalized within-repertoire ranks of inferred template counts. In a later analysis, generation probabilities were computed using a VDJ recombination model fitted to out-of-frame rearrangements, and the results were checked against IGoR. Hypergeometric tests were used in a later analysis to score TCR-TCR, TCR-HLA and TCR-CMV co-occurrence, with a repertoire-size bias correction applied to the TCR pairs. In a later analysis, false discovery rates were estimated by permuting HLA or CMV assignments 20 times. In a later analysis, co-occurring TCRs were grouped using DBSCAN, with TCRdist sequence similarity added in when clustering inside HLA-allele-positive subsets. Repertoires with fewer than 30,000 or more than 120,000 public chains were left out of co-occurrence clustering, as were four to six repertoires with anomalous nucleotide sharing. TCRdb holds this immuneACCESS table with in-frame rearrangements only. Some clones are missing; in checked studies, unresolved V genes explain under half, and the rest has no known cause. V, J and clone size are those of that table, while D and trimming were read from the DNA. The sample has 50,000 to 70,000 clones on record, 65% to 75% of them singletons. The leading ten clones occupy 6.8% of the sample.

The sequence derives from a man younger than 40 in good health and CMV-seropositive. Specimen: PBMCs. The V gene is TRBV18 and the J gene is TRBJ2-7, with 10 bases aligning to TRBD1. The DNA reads TGTGCCAGCTCACCACCCATAATCATCCGGGACAGGGGCCACGAGCAGTACTTC. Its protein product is CASSPPIIIRDRGHEQYF. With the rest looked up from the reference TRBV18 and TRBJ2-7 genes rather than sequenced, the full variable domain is NAGVMQNPRHLVRRRGQEARLRCSPMKGHSHVYWYRQLPEEGLKFMVYLQKENIIDESGMPKERFSAEFPKEGPSILRIQQVVRGDSAAYFCASSPPIIIRDRGHEQYFGPGTRLTVT.